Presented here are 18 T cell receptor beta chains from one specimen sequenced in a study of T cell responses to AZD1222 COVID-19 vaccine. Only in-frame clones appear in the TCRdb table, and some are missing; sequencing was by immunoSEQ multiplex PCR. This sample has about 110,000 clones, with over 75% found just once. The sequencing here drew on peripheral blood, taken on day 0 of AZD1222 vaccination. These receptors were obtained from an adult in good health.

CDR3 bases: TGTGCCATCAGTGAGTCGTGGGACAGGGGGAGAACAGAAGATAATGAAAAACTGTTTTTT. Amino acid sequence: CAISESWDRGRTEDNEKLFF. This rearrangement joins TRBV10-3 to TRBJ1-4, with 11 bases fitting TRBD1. The germline V gene encodes CDR1 ENHRY and CDR2 SYGVKD. This CDR3 has 20 residues. The V and J ends lost 0 bases and 4 bases, in that order; junction bases with no gene match: 13.

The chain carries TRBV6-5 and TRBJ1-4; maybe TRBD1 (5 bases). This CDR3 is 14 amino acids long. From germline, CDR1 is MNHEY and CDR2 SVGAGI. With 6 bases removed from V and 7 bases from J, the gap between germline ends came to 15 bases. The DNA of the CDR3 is TGTGCCAGCAGAAGATCCGCCCAGGGTGAAAAACTGTTTTTT. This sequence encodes CASRRSAQGEKLFF.

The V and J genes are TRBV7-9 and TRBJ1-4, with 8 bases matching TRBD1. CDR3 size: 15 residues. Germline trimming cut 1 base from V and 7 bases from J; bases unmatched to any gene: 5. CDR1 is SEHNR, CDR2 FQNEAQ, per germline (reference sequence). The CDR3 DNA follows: TGTGCCAGCAGCTTAGAGGGGACAGGCCTTGAAAAACTGTTTTTT. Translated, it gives CASSLEGTGLEKLFF.

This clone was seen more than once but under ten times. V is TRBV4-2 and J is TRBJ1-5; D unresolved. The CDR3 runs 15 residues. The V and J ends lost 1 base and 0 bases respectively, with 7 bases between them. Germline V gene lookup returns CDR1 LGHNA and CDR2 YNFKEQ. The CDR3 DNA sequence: TGTGCCAGCAGCCAAGTGCAGATTAGCAATCAGCCCCAGCATTTT. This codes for CASSQVQISNQPQHF.

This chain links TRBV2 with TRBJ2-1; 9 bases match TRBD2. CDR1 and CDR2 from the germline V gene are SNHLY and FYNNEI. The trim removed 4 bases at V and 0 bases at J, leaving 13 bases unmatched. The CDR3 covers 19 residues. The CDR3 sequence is CASSAYMISGGSSYNEQFF. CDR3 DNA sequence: TGTGCCAGCAGTGCGTATATGATTAGCGGGGGTAGCTCCTACAATGAGCAGTTCTTC.

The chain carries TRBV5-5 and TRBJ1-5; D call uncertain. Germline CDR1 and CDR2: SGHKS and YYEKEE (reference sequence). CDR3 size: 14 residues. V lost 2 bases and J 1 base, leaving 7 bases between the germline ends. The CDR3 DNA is TGTGCCAGCAGCTTACGAGGGAGCAATCAGCCCCAGCATTTT. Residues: CASSLRGSNQPQHF. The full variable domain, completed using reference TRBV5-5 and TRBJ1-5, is DAGVTQSPTHLIKTRGQQVTLRCSPISGHKSVSWYQQVLGQGPQFIFQYYEKEERGRGNFPDRFSARQFPNYSSELNVNALLLGDSALYLCASSLRGSNQPQHFGDGTRLSIL.

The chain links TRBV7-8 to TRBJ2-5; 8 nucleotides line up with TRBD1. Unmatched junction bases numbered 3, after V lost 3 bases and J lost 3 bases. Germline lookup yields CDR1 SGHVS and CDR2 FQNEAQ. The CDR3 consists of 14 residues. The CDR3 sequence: CASSLEDREETQYF. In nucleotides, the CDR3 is TGTGCCAGCAGCTTGGAGGACAGGGAAGAGACCCAGTACTTC.

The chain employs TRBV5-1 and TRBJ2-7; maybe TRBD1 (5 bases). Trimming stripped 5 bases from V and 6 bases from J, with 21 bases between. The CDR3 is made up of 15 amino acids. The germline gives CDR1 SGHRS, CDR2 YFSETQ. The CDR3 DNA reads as TGCGCCAGCAGATCTACAGGACCCCCCGTCTCCGAGCAGTACTTC. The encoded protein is CASRSTGPPVSEQYF.

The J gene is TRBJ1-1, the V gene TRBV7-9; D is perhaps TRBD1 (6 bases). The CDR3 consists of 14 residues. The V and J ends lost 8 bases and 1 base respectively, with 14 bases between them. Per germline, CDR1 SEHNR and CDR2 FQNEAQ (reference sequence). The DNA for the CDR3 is TGTGCCAGCGCGGTGGGCAGGGGGAACACTGAAGCTTTCTTT. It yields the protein CASAVGRGNTEAFF.

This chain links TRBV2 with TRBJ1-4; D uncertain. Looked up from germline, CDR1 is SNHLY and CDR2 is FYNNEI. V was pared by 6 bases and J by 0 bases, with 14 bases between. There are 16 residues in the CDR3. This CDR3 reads CASSPRTSATNEKLFF. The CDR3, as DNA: TGTGCCAGCAGCCCACGGACTTCTGCAACTAATGAAAAACTGTTTTTT.

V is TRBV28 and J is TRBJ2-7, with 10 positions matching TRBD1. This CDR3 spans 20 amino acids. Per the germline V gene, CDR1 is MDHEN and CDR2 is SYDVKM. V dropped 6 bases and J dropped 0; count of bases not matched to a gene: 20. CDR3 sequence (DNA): TGTGCCAGCAGCCGAATCGACCTCCGGGACAGGGGAAGGAGCTCCTACGAGCAGTACTTC. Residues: CASSRIDLRDRGRSSYEQYF.

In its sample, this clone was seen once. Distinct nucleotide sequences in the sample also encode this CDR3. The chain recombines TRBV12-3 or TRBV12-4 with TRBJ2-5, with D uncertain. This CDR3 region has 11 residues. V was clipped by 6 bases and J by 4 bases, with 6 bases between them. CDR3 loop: CASSPGETQYF. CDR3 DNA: TGTGCCAGCAGCCCGGGAGAGACCCAGTACTTC.

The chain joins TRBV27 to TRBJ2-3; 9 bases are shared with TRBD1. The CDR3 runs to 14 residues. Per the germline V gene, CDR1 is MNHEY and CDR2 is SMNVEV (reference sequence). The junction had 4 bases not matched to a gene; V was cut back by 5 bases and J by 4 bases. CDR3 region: CASSQTGGPDTQYF. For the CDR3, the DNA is TGTGCCAGCAGTCAGACAGGGGGTCCAGATACGCAGTATTTT.

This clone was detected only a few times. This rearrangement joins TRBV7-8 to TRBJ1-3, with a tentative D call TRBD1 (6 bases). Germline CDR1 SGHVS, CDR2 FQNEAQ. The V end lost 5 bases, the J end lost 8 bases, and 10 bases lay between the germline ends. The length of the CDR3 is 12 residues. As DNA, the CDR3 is TGTGCCAGCAGCCCGAGGACAGACACCATATATTTT. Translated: CASSPRTDTIYF.

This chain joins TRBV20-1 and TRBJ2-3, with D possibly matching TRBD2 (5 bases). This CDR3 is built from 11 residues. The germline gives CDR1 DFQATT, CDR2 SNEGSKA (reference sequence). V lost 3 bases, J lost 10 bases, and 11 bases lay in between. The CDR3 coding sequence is TGCAGTGCTAGCACTAGTGTCGCGCAGTATTTT. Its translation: CSASTSVAQYF.

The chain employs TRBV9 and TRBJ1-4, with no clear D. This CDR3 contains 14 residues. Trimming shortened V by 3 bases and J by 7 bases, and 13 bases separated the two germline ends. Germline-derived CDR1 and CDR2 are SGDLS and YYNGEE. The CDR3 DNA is TGTGCCAGCAGCGCTTCCGCGGGCGTTGAAAAACTGTTTTTT. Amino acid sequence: CASSASAGVEKLFF. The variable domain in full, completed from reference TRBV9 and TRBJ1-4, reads DSGVTQTPKHLITATGQRVTLRCSPRSGDLSVYWYQQSLDQGLQFLIQYYNGEERAKGNILERFSAQQFPDLHSELNLSSLELGDSALYFCASSASAGVEKLFFGSGTQLSVL.

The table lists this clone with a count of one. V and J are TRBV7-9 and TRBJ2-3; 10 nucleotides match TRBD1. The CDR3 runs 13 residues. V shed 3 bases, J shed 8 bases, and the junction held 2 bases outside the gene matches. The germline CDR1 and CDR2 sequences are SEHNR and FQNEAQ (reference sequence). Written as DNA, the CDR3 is TGTGCCAGCAGCTTGCGACAGGGGGCTACGCAGTATTTT. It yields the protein CASSLRQGATQYF.

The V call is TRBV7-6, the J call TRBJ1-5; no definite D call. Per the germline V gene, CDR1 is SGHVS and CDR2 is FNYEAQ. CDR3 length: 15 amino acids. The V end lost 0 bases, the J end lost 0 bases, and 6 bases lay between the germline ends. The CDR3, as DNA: TGTGCCAGCAGCTTAGCGGCCGATAGCAATCAGCCCCAGCATTTT. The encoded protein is CASSLAADSNQPQHF. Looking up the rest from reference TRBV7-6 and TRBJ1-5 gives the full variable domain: GAGVSQSPRYKVTKRGQDVALRCDPISGHVSLYWYRQALGQGPEFLTYFNYEAQQDKSGLPNDRFSAERPEGSISTLTIQRTEQRDSAMYRCASSLAADSNQPQHFGDGTRLSIL.